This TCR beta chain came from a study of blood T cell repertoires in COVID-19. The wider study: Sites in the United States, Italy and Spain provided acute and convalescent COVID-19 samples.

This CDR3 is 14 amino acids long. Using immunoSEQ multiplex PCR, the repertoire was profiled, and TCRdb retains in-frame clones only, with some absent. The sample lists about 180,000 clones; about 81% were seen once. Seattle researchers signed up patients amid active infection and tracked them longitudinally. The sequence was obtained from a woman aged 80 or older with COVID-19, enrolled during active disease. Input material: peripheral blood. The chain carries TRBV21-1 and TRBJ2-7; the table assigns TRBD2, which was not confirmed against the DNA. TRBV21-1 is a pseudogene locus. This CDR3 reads CASSRGATIYEQYF. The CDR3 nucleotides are TGTGCCAGCAGCAGGGGAGCAACGATCTACGAGCAGTACTTC.